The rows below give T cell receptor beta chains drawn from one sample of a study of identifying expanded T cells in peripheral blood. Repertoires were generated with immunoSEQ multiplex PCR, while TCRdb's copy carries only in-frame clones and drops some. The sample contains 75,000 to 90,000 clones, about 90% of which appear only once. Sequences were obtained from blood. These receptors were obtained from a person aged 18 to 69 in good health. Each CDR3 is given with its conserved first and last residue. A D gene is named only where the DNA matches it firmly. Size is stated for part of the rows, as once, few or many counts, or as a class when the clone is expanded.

cdr3_aa: CASSRDTRASGNTIYF
cdr3_nt: TGTGCCAGCAGCAGAGATACTAGGGCCTCTGGAAACACCATATATTTT
clone_size: .
j_call: TRBJ1-3
v_call: TRBV7-9
d_call: .

cdr3_aa: CASSQNGGGGSYNEQFF
cdr3_nt: TGTGCCAGCAGCCAAAACGGGGGCGGGGGATCCTACAATGAGCAGTTCTTC
clone_size: .
j_call: TRBJ2-1
v_call: TRBV4-2
d_call: .

cdr3_aa: CASSFGSTNQETQYF
cdr3_nt: TGTGCCAGCAGCTTCGGATCCACGAACCAAGAGACCCAGTACTTC
clone_size: .
j_call: TRBJ2-5
v_call: TRBV7-2
d_call: .

cdr3_aa: CASRGGQHTEAFF
cdr3_nt: TGTGCCAGCAGGGGCGGGCAGCACACTGAAGCTTTCTTT
clone_size: .
j_call: TRBJ1-1
v_call: TRBV6-5
d_call: .

cdr3_aa: CASSRSSGANVLTF
cdr3_nt: TGTGCCAGCAGCCGCAGCTCTGGGGCCAACGTCCTGACTTTC
clone_size: .
j_call: TRBJ2-6
v_call: TRBV7-3
d_call: .

cdr3_aa: CASSVTRQRVGSNQPQHF
cdr3_nt: TGTGCCAGCAGTGTCACGCGACAGAGAGTAGGTAGCAATCAGCCCCAGCATTTT
clone_size: once
j_call: TRBJ1-5
v_call: TRBV6-1
d_call: .

cdr3_aa: CATRLAGGARGFYEQYF
cdr3_nt: TGTGCCACCCGACTAGCGGGAGGCGCAAGGGGGTTCTACGAGCAGTACTTC
clone_size: .
j_call: TRBJ2-7
v_call: TRBV2
d_call: TRBD2

cdr3_aa: CAWSVFPGIKNPEAFF
cdr3_nt: TGTGCCTGGAGTGTATTCCCAGGGATAAAGAACCCTGAAGCTTTCTTT
clone_size: .
j_call: TRBJ1-1
v_call: TRBV30
d_call: .

cdr3_aa: CASSFHAGHQPQHF
cdr3_nt: TGTGCCAGCAGTTTCCACGCGGGGCATCAGCCCCAGCATTTT
clone_size: .
j_call: TRBJ1-5
v_call: TRBV27
d_call: .

cdr3_aa: CASSTTGTRYFTDTQYF
cdr3_nt: TGCGCCAGCAGCACGACCGGGACTAGGTACTTCACAGATACGCAGTATTTT
clone_size: .
j_call: TRBJ2-3
v_call: TRBV5-1
d_call: TRBD2

cdr3_aa: CASSPPLPGSSYEQYF
cdr3_nt: TGTGCCAGCTCACCACCACTGCCGGGAAGCTCCTACGAGCAGTACTTC
clone_size: .
j_call: TRBJ2-7
v_call: TRBV18
d_call: .

cdr3_aa: CASSSLGRAYGYTF
cdr3_nt: TGCGCCAGCAGCTCCCTGGGGAGGGCATATGGCTACACCTTC
clone_size: .
j_call: TRBJ1-2
v_call: TRBV5-1
d_call: .

cdr3_aa: CAWRGNMDTEAFF
cdr3_nt: TGTGCCTGGAGGGGGAATATGGACACTGAAGCTTTCTTT
clone_size: .
j_call: TRBJ1-1
v_call: TRBV30
d_call: .

cdr3_aa: CASVAALANTGELFF
cdr3_nt: TGTGCCAGCGTAGCAGCGCTGGCGAACACCGGGGAGCTGTTTTTT
clone_size: .
j_call: TRBJ2-2
v_call: TRBV18
d_call: .

cdr3_aa: CASSPQIGVTQYF
cdr3_nt: TGTGCCAGCTCACCACAGATTGGGGTAACGCAGTATTTT
clone_size: .
j_call: TRBJ2-3
v_call: TRBV18
d_call: .

cdr3_aa: CASSLGGTDEQFF
cdr3_nt: TGCGCCAGCAGCTTGGGAGGGACCGATGAGCAGTTCTTC
clone_size: .
j_call: TRBJ2-1
v_call: TRBV5-1
d_call: .

cdr3_aa: CASSLEGNMNTEAFF
cdr3_nt: TGCGCCAGCAGCTTGGAGGGGAACATGAACACTGAAGCTTTCTTT
clone_size: .
j_call: TRBJ1-1
v_call: TRBV5-1
d_call: .

cdr3_aa: CASSLRFRIQTNYGYTF
cdr3_nt: TGTGCCAGCAGCCTTAGATTTAGGATCCAGACTAACTATGGCTACACCTTC
clone_size: .
j_call: TRBJ1-2
v_call: TRBV7-2
d_call: .

cdr3_aa: CASSSPGNTEAFF
cdr3_nt: TGTGCCAGCAGCTCCCCGGGGAACACTGAAGCTTTCTTT
clone_size: .
j_call: TRBJ1-1
v_call: TRBV7-2
d_call: .

cdr3_aa: CASSQPRDSITDTQYF
cdr3_nt: TGTGCCAGCAGCCAACCCAGGGATAGTATCACAGATACGCAGTATTTT
clone_size: .
j_call: TRBJ2-3
v_call: TRBV14
d_call: .

cdr3_aa: CASSDGGGYNEQFF
cdr3_nt: TGCGCCAGCAGTGACGGCGGGGGCTACAATGAGCAGTTCTTC
clone_size: few
j_call: TRBJ2-1
v_call: TRBV10-1
d_call: TRBD2

cdr3_aa: CASRRGLREKLFF
cdr3_nt: TGTGCCAGCAGGAGGGGTTTGCGAGAAAAACTGTTTTTT
clone_size: .
j_call: TRBJ1-4
v_call: TRBV28
d_call: .

cdr3_aa: CASSYGQGGNEQFF
cdr3_nt: TGCGCCAGCAGCTACGGACAGGGAGGCAATGAGCAGTTCTTC
clone_size: .
j_call: TRBJ2-1
v_call: TRBV5-1
d_call: TRBD1

cdr3_aa: CASSLSARAHEQYF
cdr3_nt: TGTGCCAGCAGCTTGTCAGCCAGGGCCCACGAGCAGTACTTC
clone_size: .
j_call: TRBJ2-7
v_call: TRBV5-4
d_call: .

cdr3_aa: CASSSGQGDIYGYTF
cdr3_nt: TGTGCCAGCAGCTCGGGACAGGGGGACATCTATGGCTACACCTTC
clone_size: .
j_call: TRBJ1-2
v_call: TRBV7-2
d_call: TRBD1

cdr3_aa: CASRQPGNNEQFF
cdr3_nt: TGTGCCAGCAGGCAACCGGGGAATAATGAGCAGTTCTTC
clone_size: .
j_call: TRBJ2-1
v_call: TRBV6-6
d_call: .

cdr3_aa: CASGLARRETQYF
cdr3_nt: TGTGCTAGTGGTTTGGCAAGACGGGAGACCCAGTACTTC
clone_size: .
j_call: TRBJ2-5
v_call: TRBV12-5
d_call: .

cdr3_aa: CASSLNPRGTEAFF
cdr3_nt: TGCGCCAGCAGCTTAAATCCCAGGGGCACTGAAGCTTTCTTT
clone_size: .
j_call: TRBJ1-1
v_call: TRBV5-1
d_call: .

cdr3_aa: CASSVGLAVTSSTDTQYF
cdr3_nt: TGTGCCAGCAGCGTCGGACTAGCGGTTACCTCTAGCACAGATACGCAGTATTTT
clone_size: .
j_call: TRBJ2-3
v_call: TRBV9
d_call: TRBD2

cdr3_aa: CASSLDGDRGTDTQYF
cdr3_nt: TGCGCCAGCAGCTTGGATGGGGACAGGGGTACAGATACGCAGTATTTT
clone_size: .
j_call: TRBJ2-3
v_call: TRBV5-1
d_call: TRBD1

cdr3_aa: CASSTNRDTPAFF
cdr3_nt: TGTGCCAGTAGTACGAATAGAGACACCCCCGCTTTCTTT
clone_size: .
j_call: TRBJ1-1
v_call: TRBV19
d_call: .

cdr3_aa: CASKRGDVSEKLFF
cdr3_nt: TGTGCCAGCAAAAGGGGTGATGTTAGTGAAAAACTGTTTTTT
clone_size: .
j_call: TRBJ1-4
v_call: TRBV27
d_call: .

cdr3_aa: CAWSVSKGRNEQFF
cdr3_nt: TGTGCCTGGAGTGTTTCGAAGGGCCGGAATGAGCAGTTCTTC
clone_size: .
j_call: TRBJ2-1
v_call: TRBV30
d_call: .

cdr3_aa: CASSMDSEAFF
cdr3_nt: TGCGCCAGCAGCATGGACAGTGAAGCTTTCTTT
clone_size: .
j_call: TRBJ1-1
v_call: TRBV5-1
d_call: .

cdr3_aa: CASSLQHNNSPLHF
cdr3_nt: TGTGCCAGCAGTTTGCAACATAATAATTCACCCCTCCACTTT
clone_size: .
j_call: TRBJ1-6
v_call: TRBV27
d_call: .

cdr3_aa: CASSSRTYPEAFF
cdr3_nt: TGTGCCAGCAGCTCCAGGACGTACCCTGAAGCTTTCTTT
clone_size: once
j_call: TRBJ1-1
v_call: TRBV13
d_call: .

cdr3_aa: CASTRTVNYGYTF
cdr3_nt: TGTGCCAGTACCCGGACAGTTAACTATGGCTACACCTTC
clone_size: .
j_call: TRBJ1-2
v_call: TRBV19
d_call: .

cdr3_aa: CASSPSGGGGNQPQHF
cdr3_nt: TGTGCCAGCAGCCCCTCTGGAGGGGGCGGCAATCAGCCCCAGCATTTT
clone_size: .
j_call: TRBJ1-5
v_call: TRBV6-4
d_call: TRBD1

cdr3_aa: CASSEARGKTGELFF
cdr3_nt: TGTGCCAGCAGTGAAGCGCGGGGAAAAACCGGGGAGCTGTTTTTT
clone_size: .
j_call: TRBJ2-2
v_call: TRBV6-1
d_call: .

cdr3_aa: CASSSHGQGGYGYTF
cdr3_nt: TGTGCCAGCAGCTCGCACGGCCAGGGAGGCTATGGCTACACCTTC
clone_size: few
j_call: TRBJ1-2
v_call: TRBV7-9
d_call: .

cdr3_aa: CAWSAPGQGRLTEAFF
cdr3_nt: TGTGCCTGGAGTGCCCCGGGACAGGGGCGTCTCACTGAAGCTTTCTTT
clone_size: .
j_call: TRBJ1-1
v_call: TRBV30
d_call: TRBD1

cdr3_aa: CASSPPNNANYGYTF
cdr3_nt: TGTGCCAGCTCACCACCGAACAACGCTAACTATGGCTACACCTTC
clone_size: .
j_call: TRBJ1-2
v_call: TRBV18
d_call: .

cdr3_aa: CASSYSRQSSYEQYF
cdr3_nt: TGTGCCAGCAGTTACTCAAGGCAGAGCTCCTACGAGCAGTACTTC
clone_size: .
j_call: TRBJ2-7
v_call: TRBV6-5
d_call: .